The source of this T cell receptor beta chain is a study of blood T cell repertoires in COVID-19. The table came from immunoSEQ multiplex PCR; TCRdb's copy has only in-frame clones and leaves some out. The sample comprises about 300,000 clones, 75% to 95% of which are singletons, and approximately 6.8% rests with the top ten. The CDR3 runs to 18 residues. Germline V gene sequence: CDR1 LGHDT, CDR2 YNNKEL (reference sequence). Trimming took 0 bases from V and 0 from J, leaving 15 bases between them. A single count supports this clone. The sample taken for sequencing was peripheral blood. This sequence originates from a woman aged 30 to 39 with COVID-19, enrolled during active disease. V gene TRBV3-1 (or the pseudogene TRBV3-2) combines with J gene TRBJ1-5, with D unclear. The CDR3 DNA reads TGTGCCAGCAGCCAAGATCGGTCCGCCCGGTATAGCAATCAGCCCCAGCATTTT. Its translation: CASSQDRSARYSNQPQHF.